A selection of T cell receptor beta chains follows, all from one sample in a study of cytomegalovirus exposure and HLA in healthy donors. TCRdb keeps only in-frame clones here, not all; method: immunoSEQ multiplex PCR. The data hold approximately 240,000 clones, with around 89% observed a single time. The sample was PBMCs. These receptors originate from a young woman in good health and CMV-seronegative. Both conserved end residues are part of each CDR3. The D gene is left open where the match is weak. Expanded clones are given a class, and other clones once, few, many or no size at all.

abundance: .
d_gene: .
v_gene: TRBV25-1
j_gene: TRBJ1-2
CDR3aa: CASSELAGDGYTF
CDR3nt: TGTGCCAGCAGTGAATTGGCAGGGGATGGCTACACCTTC

abundance: .
d_gene: .
v_gene: TRBV7-9
j_gene: TRBJ1-4
CDR3aa: CASSLGGQPNEKLFF
CDR3nt: TGTGCCAGCAGTTTAGGCGGACAGCCGAATGAAAAACTGTTTTTT

abundance: .
d_gene: .
v_gene: TRBV4-1
j_gene: TRBJ1-3
CDR3aa: CASSQIGLNLGSSGNTIYF
CDR3nt: TGCGCCAGCAGCCAAATCGGACTAAATCTAGGGAGCTCTGGAAACACCATATATTTT

abundance: .
d_gene: .
v_gene: TRBV29-1
j_gene: TRBJ2-5
CDR3aa: CSVEEGARETQYF
CDR3nt: TGCAGCGTTGAGGAGGGGGCCAGAGAGACCCAGTACTTC

abundance: .
d_gene: .
v_gene: TRBV7-9
j_gene: TRBJ1-2
CDR3aa: CASSLGQSNYGYTF
CDR3nt: TGTGCCAGCAGCTTAGGGCAGTCCAACTATGGCTACACCTTC

abundance: .
d_gene: .
v_gene: TRBV11-2
j_gene: TRBJ2-1
CDR3aa: CASSFLAGRYNEQFF
CDR3nt: TGTGCCAGCAGCTTTTTGGCGGGACGGTACAATGAGCAGTTCTTC

abundance: .
d_gene: .
v_gene: TRBV27
j_gene: TRBJ1-5
CDR3aa: CASSLSHRVPNQPQHF
CDR3nt: TGTGCCAGCAGTTTATCCCACAGGGTACCCAATCAGCCCCAGCATTTT

abundance: .
d_gene: TRBD2
v_gene: TRBV19
j_gene: TRBJ2-2
CDR3aa: CASTGGLSTGELFF
CDR3nt: TGTGCCAGTACGGGGGGACTTTCCACCGGGGAGCTGTTTTTT

abundance: few
d_gene: .
v_gene: TRBV6-1
j_gene: TRBJ2-7
CDR3aa: CASRDLYAGEQYF
CDR3nt: TGTGCCAGCAGGGATCTATATGCGGGCGAGCAGTACTTC

abundance: .
d_gene: .
v_gene: TRBV4-3
j_gene: TRBJ1-5
CDR3aa: CASSQDVTGSNQPQHF
CDR3nt: TGCGCCAGCAGCCAAGATGTCACGGGTAGCAATCAGCCCCAGCATTTT

abundance: .
d_gene: TRBD1
v_gene: TRBV7-9
j_gene: TRBJ1-2
CDR3aa: CASRPYRDRGNGGYTF
CDR3nt: TGTGCCAGCAGACCCTATCGGGACAGGGGGAACGGTGGCTACACCTTC